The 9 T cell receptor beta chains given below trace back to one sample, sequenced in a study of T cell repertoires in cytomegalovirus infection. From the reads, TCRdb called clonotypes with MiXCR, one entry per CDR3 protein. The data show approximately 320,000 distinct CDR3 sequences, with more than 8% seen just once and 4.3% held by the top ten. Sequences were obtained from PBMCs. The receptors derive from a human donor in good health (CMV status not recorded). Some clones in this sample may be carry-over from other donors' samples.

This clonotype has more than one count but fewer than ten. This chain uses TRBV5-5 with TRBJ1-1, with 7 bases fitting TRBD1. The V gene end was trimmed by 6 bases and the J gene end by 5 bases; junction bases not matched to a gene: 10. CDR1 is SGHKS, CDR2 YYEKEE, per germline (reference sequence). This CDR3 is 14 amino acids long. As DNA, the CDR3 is TGTGCCAGCAACCTTGACAGGGCGTGGACTGAAGCTTTCTTT. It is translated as CASNLDRAWTEAFF.

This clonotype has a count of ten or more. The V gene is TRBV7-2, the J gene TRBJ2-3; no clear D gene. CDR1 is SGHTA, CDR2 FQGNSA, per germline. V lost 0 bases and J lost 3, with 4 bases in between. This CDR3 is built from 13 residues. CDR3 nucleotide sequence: TGTGCCAGCAGCTTAGCCAAGACAGATACGCAGTATTTT. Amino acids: CASSLAKTDTQYF.

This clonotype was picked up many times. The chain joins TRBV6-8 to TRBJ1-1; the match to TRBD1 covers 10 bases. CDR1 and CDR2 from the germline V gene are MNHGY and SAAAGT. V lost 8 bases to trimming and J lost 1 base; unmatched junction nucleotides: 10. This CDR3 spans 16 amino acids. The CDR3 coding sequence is TGTGCCAGCCTTAAGGGGACAGGGGTATGGAACACTGAAGCTTTCTTT. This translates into CASLKGTGVWNTEAFF.

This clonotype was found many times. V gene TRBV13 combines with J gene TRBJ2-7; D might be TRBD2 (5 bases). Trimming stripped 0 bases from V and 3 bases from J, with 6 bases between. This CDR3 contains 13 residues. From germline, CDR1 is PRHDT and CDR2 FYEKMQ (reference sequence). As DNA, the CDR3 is TGTGCCAGCAGCTTAGGGGACTTCTACGAGCAGTACTTC. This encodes CASSLGDFYEQYF.

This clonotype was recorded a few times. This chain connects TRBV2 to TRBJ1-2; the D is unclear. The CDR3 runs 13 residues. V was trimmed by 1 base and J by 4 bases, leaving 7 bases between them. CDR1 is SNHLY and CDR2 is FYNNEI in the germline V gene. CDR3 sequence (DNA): TGTGCCAGCAGTGAAGGGGCAGTCTATGGCTACACCTTC. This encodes CASSEGAVYGYTF.

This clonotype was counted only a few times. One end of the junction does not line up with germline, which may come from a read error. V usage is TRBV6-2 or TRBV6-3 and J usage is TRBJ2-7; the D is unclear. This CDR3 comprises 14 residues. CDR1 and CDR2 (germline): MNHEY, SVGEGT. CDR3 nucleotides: TGTGCCAGCAGCTACTCCCTCTACGCGGTGGAGCAGTACTTC. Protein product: CASSYSLYAVEQYF.

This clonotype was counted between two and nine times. CDR3 sequence: CASSSFLGRYEQFF. CDR3 coding DNA: TGTGCCAGCAGTAGCTTTTTGGGGCGCTATGAGCAGTTCTTC. The genes are TRBV6-2 or TRBV6-3 and TRBJ2-1; tentatively, D is TRBD1 (5 bases). Trimming shortened V by 5 bases and J by 8 bases, and 16 bases separated the two germline ends. This CDR3 contains 14 residues. The germline CDR1 and CDR2 sequences are MNHEY and SVGEGT.

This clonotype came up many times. The CDR3 region has the DNA TGTGCCAGCAGCTTAAGTTCGGGAACCGGCAATGAGCAGTTCTTC. This sequence encodes CASSLSSGTGNEQFF. The rearrangement uses TRBV7-9 and TRBJ2-1, with D perhaps TRBD2 (5 bases). With 2 bases removed from V and 6 bases from J, the gap between germline ends came to 14 bases. This CDR3 is 15 amino acids long. The germline CDR1 and CDR2 sequences are SEHNR and FQNEAQ (reference sequence).

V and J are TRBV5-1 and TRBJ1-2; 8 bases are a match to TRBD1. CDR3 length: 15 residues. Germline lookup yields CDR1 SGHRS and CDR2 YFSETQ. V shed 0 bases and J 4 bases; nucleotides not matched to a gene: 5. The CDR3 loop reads CASSLDRGSSYGYTF. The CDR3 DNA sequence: TGCGCCAGCAGCTTGGACAGGGGGTCGTCCTATGGCTACACCTTC.